The next 22 T cell receptor beta chains were all read from a single sample in a study of T cell repertoires in cytomegalovirus infection. Their target antigens are unknown. MiXCR, applied by TCRdb to the reads, yields one record per CDR3 protein. The sample has about 700,000 distinct CDR3 sequences, about 33% seen once. The sequencing used cultured PBMCs, collected from culture after CMV antigen stimulation. Receptors were obtained from a human donor in good health (CMV status not recorded). Some clones in this sample may be carry-over from other donors' samples.

This clonotype came up a few times. The chain is built from TRBV7-6 and TRBJ1-6, with a weak D call TRBD1 (6 bases). The CDR3 runs to 14 residues. V dropped 4 bases and J dropped 14 bases, with 18 bases sitting between them. CDR1 and CDR2 (germline): SGHVS, FNYEAQ. The CDR3 region has the DNA TGTGCCAGCAGCTCTCGCTCGGGGGCTGGGACCCTCCACTTT. Its protein is CASSSRSGAGTLHF.

The chain couples TRBV20-1 to TRBJ2-2; possible D gene TRBD1, 6 bases. V was shortened by 3 bases and J by 7 bases, with 12 bases between the two germline ends. Germline values: CDR1 DFQATT, CDR2 SNEGSKA (reference sequence). This CDR3 contains 13 residues. The CDR3 nucleotides are TGCAGTGCTAGGAAACAGGGAAACGGGGAGCTGTTTTTT. Protein product: CSARKQGNGELFF.

Only a few counts were recorded for this clonotype. This chain joins TRBV6-1 and TRBJ2-1; the match to TRBD1 covers 8 bases. The CDR3 has 16 residues. Trimming removed 4 bases from V and 7 bases from J; junction bases left unmatched: 12. CDR1 and CDR2 from the germline V gene are MNHNS and SASEGT. The CDR3 DNA follows: TGTGCCAGCAGTGCATATCGGGACAGGAGAAGGAATGAGCAGTTCTTC. As protein: CASSAYRDRRRNEQFF.

The CDR3 DNA reads TGTGCCACCGGTCGACGAACTTCCCACACTGAAGCTTTCTTT. This sequence encodes CATGRRTSHTEAFF. This rearrangement joins TRBV15 to TRBJ1-1; D remains ambiguous. Trimming removed 8 bases from V and 3 bases from J, with 16 bases in between. Germline V gene data show CDR1 as LNHNV and CDR2 as YYDKDF (reference sequence). This CDR3 has 14 amino acids. The full variable domain, its missing parts supplied by reference TRBV15 and TRBJ1-1, is DAMVIQNPRYQVTQFGKPVTLSCSQTLNHNVMYWYQQKSSQAPKLLFHYYDKDFNNEADTPDNFQSRRPNTSFCFLDIRSPGLGDTAMYLCATGRRTSHTEAFFGQGTRLTVV.

This clonotype was picked up many times. CDR3 sequence (DNA): TGTGCCAGCAGCTTAGCCTCGACAGTCAATCAGCCCCAGCATTTT. Its translation is CASSLASTVNQPQHF. The chain is built from TRBV7-8 and TRBJ1-5; weak D call: TRBD1 (5 bases). The CDR3 is 15 amino acids. With 0 bases removed from V and 3 bases from J, the gap between germline ends came to 9 bases. Germline CDR1 and CDR2: SGHVS and FQNEAQ.

This chain uses TRBV5-6 with TRBJ2-5, with unresolved D. The CDR3 totals 15 residues. The germline V gene encodes CDR1 SGHDT and CDR2 YYEEEE. Trimming shortened V by 0 bases and J by 7 bases, and 16 bases separated the two germline ends. CDR3 amino acids: CASSLVVQPLGTQYF. CDR3 bases: TGTGCCAGCAGCTTGGTGGTACAGCCTTTGGGGACCCAGTACTTC.

This clonotype has a handful of counts. The chain recombines TRBV7-6 with TRBJ1-1; D uncertain. Looked up from germline, CDR1 is SGHVS and CDR2 is FNYEAQ. This CDR3 is 12 amino acids long. V was clipped by 3 bases and J by 7 bases, with 9 bases between them. As DNA, the CDR3 is TGTGCCAGCAGCTTCCAGCGAGTTGAAGCTTTCTTT. As protein: CASSFQRVEAFF.

This clonotype appeared a few times. The V call is TRBV27, the J call TRBJ2-3; 7 bases match TRBD2. Per germline, CDR1 MNHEY and CDR2 SMNVEV (reference sequence). This CDR3 is 14 amino acids long. V shed 8 bases and J 1 base; nucleotides not matched to a gene: 6. The CDR3 DNA sequence: TGTGCCAGCGGAGCGGGGCGGGGCACAGATACGCAGTATTTT. As protein: CASGAGRGTDTQYF.

The chain couples TRBV16 to TRBJ1-3; unclear D gene. In germline, CDR1 is KGHSY, CDR2 FQNENV. V lost 4 bases and J lost 2, with 15 bases in between. The CDR3 has 16 residues. CDR3 in DNA: TGTGCCAGCAGCCTCCTCGGCTTAAGGACTGGAAACACCATATATTTT. Its protein product is CASSLLGLRTGNTIYF.

Only a few counts were recorded for this clonotype. The chain employs TRBV7-9 and TRBJ2-1; D unresolved. This CDR3 comprises 11 residues. Between the trimmed V and J ends, which lost 2 bases and 8 bases, there was a span of 4 bases. Germline lookup yields CDR1 SEHNR and CDR2 FQNEAQ (reference sequence). The chain's CDR3 is CASSLTYEQFF. The CDR3 DNA sequence: TGTGCCAGCAGCTTAACTTATGAGCAGTTCTTC.

The table lists this clonotype with many counts. The gene calls are TRBV7-2 and TRBJ1-5; a possible D gene is TRBD1 (5 bases). The CDR3 sequence is 15 residues long. The germline CDR1 and CDR2 sequences are SGHTA and FQGNSA. Between the trimmed V and J ends, which lost 1 base and 9 bases, there was a span of 16 bases. Written as DNA, the CDR3 is TGTGCCAGCAGCTTAGGAACAGGCCTATTAGGGCCCCAGCATTTT. Amino acid sequence: CASSLGTGLLGPQHF.

Ten or more counts support this clonotype. The rearrangement links TRBV7-2 to TRBJ1-4; 8 bases are shared with TRBD1. J lost 2 bases, V lost 4 bases, and 3 bases had no gene match. Per germline, CDR1 SGHTA and CDR2 FQGNSA. The CDR3 has 15 amino acids. The CDR3 region has the DNA TGTGCCAGCAGCTCCCGGACAGGGACTAATGAAAAACTGTTTTTT. Its protein product is CASSSRTGTNEKLFF. Variable domain in full (rest from reference TRBV7-2 and TRBJ1-4): GAGVSQSPSNKVTEKGKDVELRCDPISGHTALYWYRQSLGQGLEFLIYFQGNSAPDKSGLPSDRFSAERTGGSVSTLTIQRTQQEDSAVYLCASSSRTGTNEKLFFGSGTQLSVL.

This clonotype came up a few times. The genes are TRBV11-2 and TRBJ2-7; perhaps TRBD2 as D (6 bases). The germline CDR1 and CDR2 sequences are SGHAT and FQNNGV. The V gene lost 5 bases and the J gene lost 5 bases, with 13 bases spanning the gap. The CDR3 spans 13 residues. CDR3 nucleotides: TGTGCCAGCAGCCTGGAGGGTAAGAACGAGCAGTACTTC. Translation gives CASSLEGKNEQYF.

V and J are TRBV18 and TRBJ2-1; D gene uncertain. In germline, CDR1 is KGHSH, CDR2 LQKENI. The V gene lost 2 bases and the J gene lost 3 bases, with 11 bases spanning the gap. CDR3 length equals 15 residues. CDR3 loop: CASSPAAVCYNEQFF. CDR3 DNA: TGTGCCAGCTCACCAGCGGCAGTCTGCTACAATGAGCAGTTCTTC.

The rearrangement links TRBV7-4 to TRBJ2-7, with D perhaps TRBD1 (6 bases). V gave up 4 bases and J gave up 4 bases, with 20 bases separating them. The CDR3 runs to 16 residues. The germline V gene encodes CDR1 SGHVT and CDR2 SQSDAQ. The CDR3 DNA reads TGTGCCAGCAGCTCTACAAATACAGGGCTGGTTTACGAGCAGTACTTC. It is translated as CASSSTNTGLVYEQYF.

This clonotype was counted once. The chain recombines TRBV27 with TRBJ2-7; TRBD2 matches at 10 bases. The CDR3 runs 16 residues. V trimming: 6 bases; J trimming: 2 bases; junction bases outside the gene matches: 10. Germline CDR1 reads MNHEY; CDR2 reads SMNVEV (reference sequence). The CDR3 DNA is TGTGCCAGCAGCTTAACCACTAGCGGGGTCCCCTACGAGCAGTACTTC. This sequence encodes CASSLTTSGVPYEQYF.

This clonotype was observed a single time. This chain uses TRBV19 with TRBJ2-3; possibly TRBD1 for D (7 bases). CDR3 length: 13 residues. Looked up from germline, CDR1 is LNHDA and CDR2 is SQIVND (reference sequence). The V end was cut by 5 bases, the J end by 7 bases, with 13 bases between. CDR3 loop: CASSQGGGNTQYF. CDR3 coding DNA: TGTGCCAGTAGTCAAGGGGGCGGGAATACGCAGTATTTT.

The rearrangement joins TRBV4-1 to TRBJ1-2, with TRBD1 identical over 10 bases. Germline-derived CDR1 and CDR2 are MGHRA and YSYEKL. Trimming at V came to 3 bases and at J to 2 bases, leaving 3 bases not matched to a gene. This CDR3 is built from 15 residues. CDR3: CASSHPGQGNYGYTF. CDR3 nucleotides: TGCGCCAGCAGCCACCCGGGACAGGGGAACTATGGCTACACCTTC.

This chain links TRBV6-8 with TRBJ1-2; D possibly corresponds to TRBD1 (5 bases). Per the germline V gene, CDR1 is MNHGY and CDR2 is SAAAGT. This CDR3 contains 15 residues. The ends were cut back, 0 bases at V and 5 bases at J, with 13 bases in the middle. In nucleotides, the CDR3 is TGTGCCAGCAGTTACTCGGTGGGGGGACGTTATGGCTACACCTTC. It yields the protein CASSYSVGGRYGYTF.

The J gene is TRBJ2-5, the V gene TRBV15; D may be TRBD2 (6 bases). Trimming cost V 6 bases and J 7 bases, with 15 bases left between them. The length of the CDR3 is 13 residues. Germline CDR1 is LNHNV and CDR2 is YYDKDF (reference sequence). Here the CDR3 reads CATSGDLRGTQYF. CDR3 bases: TGTGCCACCAGTGGGGACTTGCGGGGGACCCAGTACTTC.

The rearrangement joins TRBV6-2 or TRBV6-3 to TRBJ1-1; D gene ambiguous. V was pared by 0 bases and J by 0 bases, with 11 bases between. Germline V lookup: CDR1 MNHEY, CDR2 SVGEGT. This CDR3 is built from 16 residues. The CDR3 loop reads CASSYSRVGMNTEAFF. The CDR3 DNA sequence: TGTGCCAGCAGTTACTCTAGGGTGGGGATGAACACTGAAGCTTTCTTT.

The table lists this clonotype with a few counts. The V and J genes are TRBV4-1 and TRBJ1-2; D remains ambiguous. With 0 bases removed from V and 2 bases from J, the gap between germline ends came to 13 bases. This CDR3 contains 16 residues. Germline lookup yields CDR1 MGHRA and CDR2 YSYEKL. The CDR3 DNA reads TGCGCCAGCAGCCAAGAGGCGTACAGTACCAACTATGGCTACACCTTC. Translated: CASSQEAYSTNYGYTF.